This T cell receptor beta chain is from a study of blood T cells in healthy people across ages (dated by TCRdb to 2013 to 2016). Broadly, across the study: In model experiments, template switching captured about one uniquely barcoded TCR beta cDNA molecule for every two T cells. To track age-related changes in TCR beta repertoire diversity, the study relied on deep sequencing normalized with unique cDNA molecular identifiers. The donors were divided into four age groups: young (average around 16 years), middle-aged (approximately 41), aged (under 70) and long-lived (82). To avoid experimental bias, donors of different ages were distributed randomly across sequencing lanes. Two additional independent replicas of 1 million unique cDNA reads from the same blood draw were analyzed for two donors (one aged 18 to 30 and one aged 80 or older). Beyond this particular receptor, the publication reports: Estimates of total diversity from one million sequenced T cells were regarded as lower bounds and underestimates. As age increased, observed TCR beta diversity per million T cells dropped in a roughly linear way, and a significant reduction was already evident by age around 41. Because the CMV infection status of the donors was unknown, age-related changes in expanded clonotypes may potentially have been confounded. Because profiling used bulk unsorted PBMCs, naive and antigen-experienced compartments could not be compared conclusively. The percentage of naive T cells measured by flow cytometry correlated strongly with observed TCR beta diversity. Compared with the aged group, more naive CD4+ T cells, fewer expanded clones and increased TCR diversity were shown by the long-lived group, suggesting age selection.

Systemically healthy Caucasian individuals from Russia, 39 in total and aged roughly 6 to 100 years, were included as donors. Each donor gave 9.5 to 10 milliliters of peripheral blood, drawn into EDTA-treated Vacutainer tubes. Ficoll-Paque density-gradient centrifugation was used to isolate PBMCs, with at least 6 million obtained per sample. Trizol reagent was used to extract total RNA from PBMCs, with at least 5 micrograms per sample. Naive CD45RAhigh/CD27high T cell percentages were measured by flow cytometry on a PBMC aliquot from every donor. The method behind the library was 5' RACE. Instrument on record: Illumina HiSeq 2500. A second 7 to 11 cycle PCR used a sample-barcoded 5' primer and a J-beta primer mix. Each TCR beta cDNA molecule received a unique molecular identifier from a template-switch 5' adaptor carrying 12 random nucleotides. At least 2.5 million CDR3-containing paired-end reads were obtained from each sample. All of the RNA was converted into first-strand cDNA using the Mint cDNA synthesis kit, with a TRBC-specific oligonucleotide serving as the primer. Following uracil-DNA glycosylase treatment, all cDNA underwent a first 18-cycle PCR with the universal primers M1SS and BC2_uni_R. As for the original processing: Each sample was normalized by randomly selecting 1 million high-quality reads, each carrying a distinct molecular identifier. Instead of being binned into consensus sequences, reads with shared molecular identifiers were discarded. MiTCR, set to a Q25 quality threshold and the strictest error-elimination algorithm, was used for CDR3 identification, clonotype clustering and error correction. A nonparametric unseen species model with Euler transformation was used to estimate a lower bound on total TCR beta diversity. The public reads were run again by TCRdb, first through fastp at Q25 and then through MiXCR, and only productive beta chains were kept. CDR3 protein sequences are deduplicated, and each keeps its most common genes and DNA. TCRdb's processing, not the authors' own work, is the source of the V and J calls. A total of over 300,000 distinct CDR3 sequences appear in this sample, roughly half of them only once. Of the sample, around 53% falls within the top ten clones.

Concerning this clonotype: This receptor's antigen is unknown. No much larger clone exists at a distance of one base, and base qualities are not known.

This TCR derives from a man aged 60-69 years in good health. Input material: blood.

The sequenced DNA: TGCGCCAGCAGCTTAAGGACTAGCGGGTGCTACGAGCAGTACTTC. Its product reads: CASSLRTSGCYEQYF. The chain joins TRBV5-1 to TRBJ2-7; 11 central nucleotides agree with TRBD2. The CDR3 measures 15 amino acids from cysteine to phenylalanine. The DNA shown is the 45-base CDR3, in frame from base 1. Germline trimming amounts to 2 bases on V and 3 bases on J, with 4 as the count of junction bases outside the gene matches. CDR1 and CDR2, per the germline V gene, are SGHRS and YFSETQ.